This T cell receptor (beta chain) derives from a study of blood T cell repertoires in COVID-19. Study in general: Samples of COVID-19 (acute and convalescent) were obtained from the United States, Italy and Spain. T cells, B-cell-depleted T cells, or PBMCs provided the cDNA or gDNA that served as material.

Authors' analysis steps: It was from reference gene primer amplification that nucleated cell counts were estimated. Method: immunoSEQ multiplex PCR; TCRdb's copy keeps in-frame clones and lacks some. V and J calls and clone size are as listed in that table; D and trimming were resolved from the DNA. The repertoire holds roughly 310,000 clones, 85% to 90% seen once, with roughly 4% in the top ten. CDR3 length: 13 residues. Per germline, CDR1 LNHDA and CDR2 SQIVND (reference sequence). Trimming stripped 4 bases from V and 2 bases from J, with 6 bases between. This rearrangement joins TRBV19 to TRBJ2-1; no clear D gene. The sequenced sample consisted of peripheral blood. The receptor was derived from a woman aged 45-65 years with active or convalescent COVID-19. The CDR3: CASSSETYNEQFF. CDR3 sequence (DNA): TGTGCCAGTAGTAGTGAGACCTACAATGAGCAGTTCTTC.